The rows below give T cell receptor beta chains drawn from one sample of a study of T cell repertoires in cytomegalovirus infection. From the reads, TCRdb called clonotypes with MiXCR, one entry per CDR3 protein. The sample consists of around 500,000 distinct CDR3 sequences, more than 40% of them appearing once. No antigen is known for these receptors. The sample in question was cultured PBMCs, obtained from culture after CMV antigen stimulation. The receptor source for this set is a human donor in good health (CMV status not recorded). Some clones in this sample may be carry-over from other donors' samples. Both conserved end residues are part of each CDR3. Fields, in order: CDR3 length, clone size, D gene, V gene, J gene, CDR3 protein, CDR3 DNA. The D gene is left open where the match is weak. Clone size is shown for a subset of rows, as once, few, many or a class of expanded clone.

14	few	TRBD2	TRBV2	TRBJ2-1	CASRKREMYNEQFF	TGTGCCAGCAGAAAGCGGGAAATGTACAATGAGCAGTTCTTC
14	-	TRBD2	TRBV20-1	TRBJ2-1	CSATPGLYYNEQFF	TGCAGTGCCACGCCGGGACTATATTACAATGAGCAGTTCTTC
15	few	-	TRBV10-3	TRBJ2-1	CAITNTNMSYNEQFF	TGTGCCATCACCAACACGAATATGAGCTACAATGAGCAGTTCTTC
14	-	-	TRBV3-1	TRBJ1-2	CASSQLRGGGGYTF	TGTGCCAGCAGCCAACTACGCGGCGGCGGGGGCTACACCTTC
16	-	-	TRBV12-3/TRBV12-4	TRBJ1-3	CASSPGQLGAGNTIYF	TGTGCCAGCAGTCCAGGACAGCTGGGCGCTGGAAACACCATATATTTT
14	-	TRBD2	TRBV12-3/TRBV12-4	TRBJ2-1	CASTLQAGLGEQFF	TGTGCCAGCACCCTCCAAGCAGGACTAGGGGAGCAGTTCTTC
15	few	-	TRBV7-9	TRBJ1-1	CASSLEVRVGTEAFF	TGTGCCAGCAGCTTAGAAGTACGGGTGGGCACTGAAGCTTTCTTT
15	-	TRBD1	TRBV18	TRBJ2-1	CASSPGGDRANEQFF	TGTGCCAGCTCACCAGGGGGGGACAGGGCCAATGAGCAGTTCTTC
12	few	-	TRBV12-5	TRBJ1-1	CASGRDEGGAFF	TGTGCTAGTGGTCGGGACGAGGGGGGAGCTTTCTTT
15	-	TRBD1	TRBV7-4	TRBJ2-1	CASSLEWDRGNEQFF	TGTGCCAGCAGCTTAGAGTGGGACAGGGGCAATGAGCAGTTCTTC
15	-	TRBD1	TRBV7-1	TRBJ2-1	CASSWGQGTHNEQFF	TGTGCCAGCAGCTGGGGACAGGGGACTCACAATGAGCAGTTCTTC
12	-	-	TRBV27	TRBJ2-1	CASSWAGNEQFF	TGTGCCAGCAGTTGGGCCGGCAATGAGCAGTTCTTC
14	-	-	TRBV4-3	TRBJ1-1	CASSQGAGNSEAFF	TGCGCCAGCAGCCAAGGGGCAGGGAACAGTGAAGCTTTCTTT
16	-	-	TRBV11-2	TRBJ2-3	CASSHRLPVLTDTQYF	TGTGCCAGCAGCCACCGACTACCCGTCCTTACAGATACGCAGTATTTT
15	few	-	TRBV28	TRBJ1-4	CASSPPGRSNEKLFF	TGTGCCAGCAGTCCGCCGGGTCGGAGTAATGAAAAACTGTTTTTT
14	-	-	TRBV5-1	TRBJ2-1	CASSLDPGGNEQFF	TGCGCCAGCAGCTTGGACCCGGGTGGTAATGAGCAGTTCTTC
15	few	-	TRBV7-2	TRBJ2-4	CASSLSWGAKNIQYF	TGTGCCAGCAGCTTATCATGGGGAGCCAAAAACATTCAGTACTTC
15	-	-	TRBV7-9	TRBJ1-4	CASSLVSSANEKLFF	TGTGCCAGCAGCTTAGTTTCAAGCGCCAATGAAAAACTGTTTTTT
15	once	TRBD1	TRBV19	TRBJ2-7	CASSFGTGSDYEQYF	TGTGCCAGTAGTTTCGGGACAGGTTCTGACTACGAGCAGTACTTC
13	many	-	TRBV7-2	TRBJ1-1	CASSSRGNTEAFF	TGTGCCAGCAGCTCCCGGGGAAACACTGAAGCTTTCTTT
15	few	-	TRBV20-1	TRBJ2-4	CSATDPSLAKNIQYF	TGCAGTGCCACCGACCCCAGCCTAGCCAAAAACATTCAGTACTTC
16	-	TRBD2	TRBV10-3	TRBJ2-1	CAISDSGLAGGNEQFF	TGTGCCATCAGCGATTCGGGACTAGCGGGAGGCAATGAGCAGTTCTTC
14	once	-	TRBV14	TRBJ1-5	CASSQQGNNQPQHF	TGTGCCAGCAGCCAACAGGGTAATAATCAGCCCCAGCATTTT
13	-	TRBD1	TRBV20-1	TRBJ2-5	CSAVDRGLETQYF	TGCAGTGCTGTCGACAGGGGGCTAGAGACCCAGTACTTC
14	-	-	TRBV12-3/TRBV12-4	TRBJ1-2	CASSYRPGYDGYTF	TGTGCCAGCAGCTACAGGCCCGGATACGACGGCTACACCTTC
13	-	-	TRBV11-2	TRBJ2-5	CASSLYRGETQYF	TGTGCCAGCAGCTTATACCGAGGGGAGACCCAGTACTTC
12	-	-	TRBV11-3	TRBJ2-3	CASSHTGDTQYF	TGTGCCAGCAGCCATACGGGGGATACGCAGTATTTT
15	few	-	TRBV5-1	TRBJ1-3	CASREGPASGNTIYF	TGCGCCAGCAGGGAAGGACCGGCCTCTGGAAACACCATATATTTT
15	-	TRBD2	TRBV10-3	TRBJ2-3	CAISEAGGGADTQYF	TGTGCCATCAGTGAAGCGGGAGGAGGGGCAGATACGCAGTATTTT
14	few	-	TRBV7-6	TRBJ2-1	CASSTGGRNNEQFF	TGTGCCAGCTCCACGGGGGGCCGAAACAATGAGCAGTTCTTC
15	-	-	TRBV28	TRBJ1-1	CASSSLRSFGTEAFF	TGTGCCAGCAGCTCCCTCAGGAGCTTTGGCACTGAAGCTTTCTTT
14	few	-	TRBV7-9	TRBJ2-7	CASSLTGLTYEQYF	TGTGCCAGCAGCCTAACAGGGTTAACCTACGAGCAGTACTTC
15	-	TRBD1	TRBV7-2	TRBJ2-7	CAGSLVSGQGGEQYF	TGTGCCGGCAGCTTAGTCTCCGGACAGGGTGGCGAGCAGTACTTC